Listed below are T cell receptor beta chains from one sample, sequenced in a study of T-cell reconstitution after alpha-beta-depleted transplantation in children. TCRdb itself ran the PCR reads through MiXCR, one entry per CDR3 protein. The sample yields about 440,000 distinct CDR3 sequences, over 40% seen once. This specimen was PBMCs, taken before TCRalphabeta/CD19-depleted stem cell transplant. These receptor sequences come from a girl aged 2 to 9 with aplastic anemia, due to receive a stem cell transplant. Both conserved end residues are part of each CDR3. D genes are given only for firm matches. A row's size may be missing; if present it is once, few, many or a size class.

clone size | J gene | V gene | D gene | CDR3 DNA | CDR3 protein
- | TRBJ2-5 | TRBV5-1 | - | TGCGCCAGCAGCCCTCGGGACCCTGGGGAGACCCAGTACTTC | CASSPRDPGETQYF
few | TRBJ2-6 | TRBV18 | - | TGTGCCAGCTCACCAGGAGAGAGTGGGGCCAACGTCCTGACTTTC | CASSPGESGANVLTF
- | TRBJ2-3 | TRBV7-9 | TRBD1 | TGTGCCAGCAGCCCTAGGGGGACAGTCCGCACAGATACGCAGTATTTT | CASSPRGTVRTDTQYF
many | TRBJ1-5 | TRBV20-1 | - | TGCAGTGCTAGAGAGGGCCAGGGTGGGAGTCAGCCCCAGCATTTT | CSAREGQGGSQPQHF
many | TRBJ2-3 | TRBV5-1 | - | TGCGCCAGCAGCTTGGGACTCACAGATACGCAGTATTTT | CASSLGLTDTQYF
- | TRBJ2-7 | TRBV20-1 | - | TGCAGTGCTAGGAGCGATCGAGGGAGAGCCTACGAGCAGTACTTC | CSARSDRGRAYEQYF
few | TRBJ2-1 | TRBV7-2 | - | TGTGCCAGCAGCTTATTGTCCGCACCGTACAATGAGCAGTTCTTC | CASSLLSAPYNEQFF
- | TRBJ2-3 | TRBV12-3/TRBV12-4 | - | TGTGCCAGCAGTTTAGCGCGAAGGGCAGATACGCAGTATTTT | CASSLARRADTQYF
many | TRBJ2-3 | TRBV19 | - | TGTGCCAGTAGTATCCCACAGGGCACAGATACGCAGTATTTT | CASSIPQGTDTQYF
- | TRBJ2-7 | TRBV28 | TRBD2 | TGTGCCAGCGGGAGCGGGAGGAGGGAACAGTACTTC | CASGSGRREQYF
few | TRBJ1-2 | TRBV28 | - | TGTGCCAGCAGACAGCCAGGGCACTATGGCTACACCTTC | CASRQPGHYGYTF